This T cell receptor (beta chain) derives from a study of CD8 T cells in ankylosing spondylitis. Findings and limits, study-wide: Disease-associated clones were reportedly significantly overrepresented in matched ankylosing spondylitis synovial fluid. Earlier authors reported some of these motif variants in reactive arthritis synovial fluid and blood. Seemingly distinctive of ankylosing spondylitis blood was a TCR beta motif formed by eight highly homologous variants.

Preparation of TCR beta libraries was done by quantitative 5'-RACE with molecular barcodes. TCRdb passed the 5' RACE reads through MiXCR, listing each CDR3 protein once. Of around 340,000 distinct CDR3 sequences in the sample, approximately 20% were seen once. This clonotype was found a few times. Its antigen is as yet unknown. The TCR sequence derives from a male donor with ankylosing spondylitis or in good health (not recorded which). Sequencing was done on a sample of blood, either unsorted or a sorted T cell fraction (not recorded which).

CDR3 sequence: CASSSRRGEEAFF. The CDR3 DNA sequence: TGTGCCAGCAGCAGTCGACGGGGGGAGGAAGCTTTCTTT. This chain uses TRBV7-9 with TRBJ1-1, with a weak D call TRBD1 (5 bases). Trimming took off 5 bases at V and 8 bases at J, with 15 bases between the two ends. The CDR3 is 13 residues long. Germline V gene data show CDR1 as SEHNR and CDR2 as FQNEAQ (reference sequence). The full variable domain, completed using reference TRBV7-9 and TRBJ1-1, is DTGVSQNPRHKITKRGQNVTFRCDPISEHNRLYWYRQTLGQGPEFLTYFQNEAQLEKSRLLSDRFSAERPKGSFSTLEIQRTEQGDSAMYLCASSSRRGEEAFFGQGTRLTVV.